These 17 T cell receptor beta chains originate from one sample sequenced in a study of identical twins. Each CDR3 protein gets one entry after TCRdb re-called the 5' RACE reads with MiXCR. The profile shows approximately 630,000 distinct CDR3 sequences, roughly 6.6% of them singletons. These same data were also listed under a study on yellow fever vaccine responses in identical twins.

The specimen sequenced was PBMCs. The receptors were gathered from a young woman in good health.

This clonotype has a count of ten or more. CDR3: CAISEGQEHGYTF. The CDR3, as DNA: TGTGCCATCAGTGAGGGACAGGAGCATGGCTACACCTTC. The rearrangement joins TRBV10-3 to TRBJ1-2, with TRBD1 identical over 7 bases. V lost 2 bases, J lost 6 bases, and 3 bases stayed unmatched. The CDR3 runs to 13 residues. Germline V CDR1 and CDR2: ENHRY, SYGVKD.

The DNA of the CDR3 is TGTGCCATCAGTGAGTCGTGGGGCTACACCTTC. Its translation is CAISESWGYTF. The chain couples TRBV10-3 to TRBJ1-2; D gene uncertain. The CDR3 runs 11 residues. V lost 0 bases, J lost 8 bases, and 4 bases lay in between. Germline values: CDR1 ENHRY, CDR2 SYGVKD.

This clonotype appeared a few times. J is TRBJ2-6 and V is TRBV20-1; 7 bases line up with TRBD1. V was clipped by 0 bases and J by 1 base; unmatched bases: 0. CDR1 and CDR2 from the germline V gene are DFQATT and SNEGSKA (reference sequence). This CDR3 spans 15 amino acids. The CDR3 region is CSARETGSGANVLTF. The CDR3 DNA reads TGCAGTGCTAGAGAGACAGGGTCTGGGGCCAACGTCCTGACTTTC.

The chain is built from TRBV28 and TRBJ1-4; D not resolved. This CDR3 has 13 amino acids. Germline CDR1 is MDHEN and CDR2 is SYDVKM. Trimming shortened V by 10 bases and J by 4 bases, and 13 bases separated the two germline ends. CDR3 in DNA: TGTGCCACCCACACGGCCCTTAATGAAAAACTGTTTTTT. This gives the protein CATHTALNEKLFF. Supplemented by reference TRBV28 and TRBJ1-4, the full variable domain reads DVKVTQSSRYLVKRTGEKVFLECVQDMDHENMFWYRQDPGLGLRLIYFSYDVKMKEKGDIPEGYSVSREKKERFSLILESASTNQTSMYLCATHTALNEKLFFGSGTQLSVL.

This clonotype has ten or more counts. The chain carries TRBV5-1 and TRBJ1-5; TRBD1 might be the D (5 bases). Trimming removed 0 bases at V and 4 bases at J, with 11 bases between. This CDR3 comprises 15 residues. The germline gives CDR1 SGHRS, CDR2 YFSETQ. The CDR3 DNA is TGCGCCAGCAGCTTGGAGGGGTATGGGAATCAGCCCCAGCATTTT. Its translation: CASSLEGYGNQPQHF.

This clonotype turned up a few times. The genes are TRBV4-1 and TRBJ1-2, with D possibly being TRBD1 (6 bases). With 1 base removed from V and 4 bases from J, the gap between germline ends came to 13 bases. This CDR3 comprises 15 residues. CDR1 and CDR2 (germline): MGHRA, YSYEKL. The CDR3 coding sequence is TGCGCCAGCAGCCAAGGCGCGGGGGGCGGCTATGGCTACACCTTC. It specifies CASSQGAGGGYGYTF.

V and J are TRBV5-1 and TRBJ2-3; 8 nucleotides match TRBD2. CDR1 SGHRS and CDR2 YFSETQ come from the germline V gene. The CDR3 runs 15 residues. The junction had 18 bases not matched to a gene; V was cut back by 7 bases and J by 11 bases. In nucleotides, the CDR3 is TGCGCCAGCTCCGTGGGAGTAGCGGGAAATTTCGGGCAGTATTTT. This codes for CASSVGVAGNFGQYF.

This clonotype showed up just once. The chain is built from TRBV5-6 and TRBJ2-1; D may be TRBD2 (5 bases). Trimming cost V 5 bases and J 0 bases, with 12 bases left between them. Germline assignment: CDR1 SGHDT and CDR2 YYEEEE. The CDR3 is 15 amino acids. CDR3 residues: CASRSRAGSYNEQFF. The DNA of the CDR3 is TGTGCCAGCAGGAGTAGGGCGGGCTCCTACAATGAGCAGTTCTTC.

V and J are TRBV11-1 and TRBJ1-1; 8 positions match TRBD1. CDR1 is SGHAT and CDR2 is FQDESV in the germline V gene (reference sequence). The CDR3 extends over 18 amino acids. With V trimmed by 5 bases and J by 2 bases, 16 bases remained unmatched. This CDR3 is CASSPGIVRDRGNTEAFF. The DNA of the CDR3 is TGTGCCAGCAGCCCCGGTATAGTAAGAGACAGGGGTAACACTGAAGCTTTCTTT.

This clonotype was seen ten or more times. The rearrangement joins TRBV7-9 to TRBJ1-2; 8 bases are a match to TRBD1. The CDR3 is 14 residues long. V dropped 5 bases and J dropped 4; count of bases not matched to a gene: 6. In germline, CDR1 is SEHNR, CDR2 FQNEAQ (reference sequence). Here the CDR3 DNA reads TGTGCCAGCAGCCCGACAGGGGCCCTCTATGGCTACACCTTC. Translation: CASSPTGALYGYTF.

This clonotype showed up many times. The CDR3 reads CASGPSLRDQPQHF. CDR3 sequence (DNA): TGTGCCAGTGGGCCTTCCCTTCGAGATCAGCCCCAGCATTTT. This sequence joins TRBV6-1 and TRBJ1-5; no reliable D call. CDR1 MNHNS and CDR2 SASEGT come from the germline V gene. CDR3 length: 14 residues. V lost 9 bases and J lost 5, with 17 bases in between.

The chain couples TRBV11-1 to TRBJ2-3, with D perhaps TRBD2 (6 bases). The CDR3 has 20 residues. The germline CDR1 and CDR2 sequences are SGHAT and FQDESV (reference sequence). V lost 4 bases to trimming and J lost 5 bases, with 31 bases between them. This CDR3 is CASSSDAIVAASGGEDTQYF. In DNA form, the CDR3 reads TGTGCCAGCAGCTCTGACGCGATCGTGGCTGCAAGCGGAGGGGAAGATACGCAGTATTTT.

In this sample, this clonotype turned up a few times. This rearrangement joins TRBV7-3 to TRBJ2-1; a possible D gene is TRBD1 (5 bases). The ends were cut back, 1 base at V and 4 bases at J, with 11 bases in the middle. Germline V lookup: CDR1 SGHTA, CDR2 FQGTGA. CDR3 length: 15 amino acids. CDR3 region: CASSLIGQGYNEQFF. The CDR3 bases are TGTGCCAGCAGCTTAATTGGACAAGGATACAATGAGCAGTTCTTC.

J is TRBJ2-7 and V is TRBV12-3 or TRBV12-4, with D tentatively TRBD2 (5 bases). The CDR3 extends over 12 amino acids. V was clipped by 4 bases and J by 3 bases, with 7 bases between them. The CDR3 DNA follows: TGTGCCAGCAGTTACGACTACTACGAGCAGTACTTC. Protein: CASSYDYYEQYF.

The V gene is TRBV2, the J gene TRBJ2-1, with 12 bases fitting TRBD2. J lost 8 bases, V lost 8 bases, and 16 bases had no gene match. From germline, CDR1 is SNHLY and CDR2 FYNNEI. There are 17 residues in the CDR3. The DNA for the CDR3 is TGTGCCAGCTGGCCTAGCGGGAGGGCCGGTCGGGGCGATGAGCAGTTCTTC. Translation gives CASWPSGRAGRGDEQFF.

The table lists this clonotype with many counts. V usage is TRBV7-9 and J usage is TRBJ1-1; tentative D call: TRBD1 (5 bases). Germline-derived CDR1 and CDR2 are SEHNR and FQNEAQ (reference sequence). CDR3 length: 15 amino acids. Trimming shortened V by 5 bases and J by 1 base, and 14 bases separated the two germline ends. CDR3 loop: CASSKWGGGNTEAFF. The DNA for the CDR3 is TGTGCCAGCAGCAAGTGGGGGGGAGGGAACACTGAAGCTTTCTTT.

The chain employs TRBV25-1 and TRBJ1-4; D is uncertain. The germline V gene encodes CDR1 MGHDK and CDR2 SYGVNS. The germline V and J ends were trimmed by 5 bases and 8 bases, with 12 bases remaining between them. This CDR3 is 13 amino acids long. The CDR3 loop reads CASSRVISEKLFF. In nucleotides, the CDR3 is TGTGCCAGCAGTAGGGTGATATCAGAAAAACTGTTTTTT.